This T cell receptor beta chain stems from a study of cytomegalovirus exposure and HLA in healthy donors. Background on the study: Early on, a data release was issued that held 80 million or so unique TCRs from HLA-typed donors. Study conclusions and caveats: Rates of TCR association differed by HLA locus in a later analysis, with DRB1 highest and HLA-C lowest. A later analysis reported that several of the most significant clusters appeared to be linked to common viral pathogens, among them Epstein-Barr virus.

The PCR used 60 Vbeta and 13 Jbeta primers. The table came from immunoSEQ multiplex PCR; TCRdb's copy has only in-frame clones and leaves some out. The sample carries roughly 120,000 clones, over 60% recorded once. There were likely unrecorded immune exposures, though donors were nominally healthy when sampled. A note on this clone: The target antigen is unknown.

This TCR came from a man younger than 45 in good health and CMV-seropositive. The sequencing input was PBMCs.

CDR3 sequence: CASSYMGGPTDTQYF. CDR3 sequence (DNA): TGTGCCAGCAGTTATATGGGGGGGCCCACAGATACGCAGTATTTT. The rearrangement uses TRBV6-5 and TRBJ2-3, with D possibly matching TRBD2 (7 bases). The ends were cut back, 3 bases at V and 2 bases at J, with 12 bases in the middle. This CDR3 is built from 15 residues. From germline, CDR1 is MNHEY and CDR2 SVGAGI.